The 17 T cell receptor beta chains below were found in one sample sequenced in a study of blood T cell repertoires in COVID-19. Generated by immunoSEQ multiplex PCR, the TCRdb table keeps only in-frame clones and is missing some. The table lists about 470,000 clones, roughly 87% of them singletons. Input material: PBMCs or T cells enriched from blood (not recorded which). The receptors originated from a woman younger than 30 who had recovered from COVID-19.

CDR3 sequence: CAWSRDIDGYTF. Written as DNA, the CDR3 is TGTGCCTGGTCCCGGGACATTGACGGCTACACCTTC. The J gene is TRBJ1-2, the V gene TRBV30; D might be TRBD1 (6 bases). This CDR3 comprises 12 residues. Germline-derived CDR1 and CDR2 are GTSNPN and SVGIG (reference sequence). The ends were cut back, 5 bases at V and 8 bases at J, with 15 bases in the middle.

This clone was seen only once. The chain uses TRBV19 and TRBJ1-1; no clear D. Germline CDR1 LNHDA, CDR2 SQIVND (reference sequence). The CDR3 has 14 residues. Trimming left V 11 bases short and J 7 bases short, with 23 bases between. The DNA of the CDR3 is TGTGCCGCAAGTGGGGAACGACTAGGAGGTGAAGCTTTCTTT. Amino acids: CAASGERLGGEAFF.

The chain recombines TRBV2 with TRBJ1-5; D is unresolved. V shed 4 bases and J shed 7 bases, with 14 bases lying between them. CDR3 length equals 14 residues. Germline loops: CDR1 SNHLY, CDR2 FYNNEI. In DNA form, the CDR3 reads TGTGCCAGCAGTGCTCAGGAGGGCCCCCAGCCCCAGCATTTT. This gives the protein CASSAQEGPQPQHF.

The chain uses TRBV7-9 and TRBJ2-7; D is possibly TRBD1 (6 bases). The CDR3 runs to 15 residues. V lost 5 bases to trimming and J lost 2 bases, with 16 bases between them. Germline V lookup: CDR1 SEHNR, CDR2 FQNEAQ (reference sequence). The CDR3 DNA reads TGTGCCAGCAGCACAGGGACAAGAATCCCCTACGAGCAGTACTTC. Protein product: CASSTGTRIPYEQYF.

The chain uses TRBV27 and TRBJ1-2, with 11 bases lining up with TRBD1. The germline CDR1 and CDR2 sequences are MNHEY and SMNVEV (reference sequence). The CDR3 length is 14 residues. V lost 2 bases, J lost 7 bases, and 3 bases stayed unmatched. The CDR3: CASSLTGTGGGYTF. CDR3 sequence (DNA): TGTGCCAGCAGTTTAACGGGGACAGGGGGTGGCTACACCTTC.

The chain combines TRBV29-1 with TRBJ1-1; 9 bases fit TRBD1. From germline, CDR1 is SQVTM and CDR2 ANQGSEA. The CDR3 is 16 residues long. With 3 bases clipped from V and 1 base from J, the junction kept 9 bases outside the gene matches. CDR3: CSVDLRPGQGNTEAFF. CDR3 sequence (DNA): TGCAGCGTTGATTTAAGACCGGGACAGGGGAACACTGAAGCTTTCTTT. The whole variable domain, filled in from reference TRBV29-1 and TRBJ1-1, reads SAVISQKPSRDICQRGTSLTIQCQVDSQVTMMFWYRQQPGQSLTLIATANQGSEATYESGFVIDKFPISRPNLTFSTLTVSNMSPEDSSIYLCSVDLRPGQGNTEAFFGQGTRLTVV.

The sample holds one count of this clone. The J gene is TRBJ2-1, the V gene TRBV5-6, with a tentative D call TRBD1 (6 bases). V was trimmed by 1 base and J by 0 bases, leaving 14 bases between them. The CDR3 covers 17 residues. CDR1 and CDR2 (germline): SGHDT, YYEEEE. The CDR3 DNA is TGTGCCAGCAGCTTGTTGGTGGGGGCCTACTCCTACAATGAGCAGTTCTTC. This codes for CASSLLVGAYSYNEQFF. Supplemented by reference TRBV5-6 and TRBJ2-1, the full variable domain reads DAGVTQSPTHLIKTRGQQVTLRCSPKSGHDTVSWYQQALGQGPQFIFQYYEEEERQRGNFPDRFSGHQFPNYSSELNVNALLLGDSALYLCASSLLVGAYSYNEQFFGPGTRLTVL.

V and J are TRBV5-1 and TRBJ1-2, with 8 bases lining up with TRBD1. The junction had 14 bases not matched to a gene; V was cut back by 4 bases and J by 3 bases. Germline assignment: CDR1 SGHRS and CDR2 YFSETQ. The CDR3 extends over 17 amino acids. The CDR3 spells CASSLRTTGVVDYGYTF. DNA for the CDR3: TGCGCCAGCAGCCTCCGCACGACAGGGGTAGTCGACTATGGCTACACCTTC.

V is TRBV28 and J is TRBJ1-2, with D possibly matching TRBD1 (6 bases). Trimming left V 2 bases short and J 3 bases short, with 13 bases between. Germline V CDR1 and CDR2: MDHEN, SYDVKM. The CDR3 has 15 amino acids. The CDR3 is CASSLGGGGHYGYTF. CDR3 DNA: TGTGCCAGCAGTTTAGGTGGGGGGGGCCACTATGGCTACACCTTC.

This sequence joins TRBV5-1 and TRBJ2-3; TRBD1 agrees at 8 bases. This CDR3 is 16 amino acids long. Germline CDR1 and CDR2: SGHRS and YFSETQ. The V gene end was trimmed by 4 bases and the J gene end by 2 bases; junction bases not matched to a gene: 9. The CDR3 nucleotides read TGCGCCAGCAGCGCCCGGCCGGGACAGGACACAGATACGCAGTATTTT. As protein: CASSARPGQDTDTQYF.

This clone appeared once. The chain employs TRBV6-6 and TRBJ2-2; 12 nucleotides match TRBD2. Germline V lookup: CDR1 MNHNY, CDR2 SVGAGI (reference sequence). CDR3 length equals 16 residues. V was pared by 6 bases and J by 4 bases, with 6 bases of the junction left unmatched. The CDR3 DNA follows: TGTGCCAGCAGCCCTCCGGGACTAGCGGGCACCGGGGAGCTGTTTTTT. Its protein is CASSPPGLAGTGELFF.

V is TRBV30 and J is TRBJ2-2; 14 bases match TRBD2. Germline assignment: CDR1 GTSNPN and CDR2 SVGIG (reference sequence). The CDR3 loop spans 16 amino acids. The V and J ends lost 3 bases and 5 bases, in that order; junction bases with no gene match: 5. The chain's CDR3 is CAWRRLAGGPTGELFF. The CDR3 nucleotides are TGTGCCTGGAGGCGACTAGCGGGGGGGCCTACCGGGGAGCTGTTTTTT. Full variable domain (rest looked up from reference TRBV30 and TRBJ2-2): SQTIHQWPATLVQPVGSPLSLECTVEGTSNPNLYWYRQAAGRGLQLLFYSVGIGQISSEVPQNLSASRPQDRQFILSSKKLLLSDSGFYLCAWRRLAGGPTGELFFGEGSRLTVL.

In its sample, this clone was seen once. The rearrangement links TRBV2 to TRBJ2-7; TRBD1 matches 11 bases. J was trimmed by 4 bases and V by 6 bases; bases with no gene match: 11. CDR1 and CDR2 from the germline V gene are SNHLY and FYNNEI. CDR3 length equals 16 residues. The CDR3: CASSPTGDRGSYEQYF. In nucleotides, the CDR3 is TGTGCCAGCAGCCCCACGGGGGACAGGGGGTCTTACGAGCAGTACTTC.

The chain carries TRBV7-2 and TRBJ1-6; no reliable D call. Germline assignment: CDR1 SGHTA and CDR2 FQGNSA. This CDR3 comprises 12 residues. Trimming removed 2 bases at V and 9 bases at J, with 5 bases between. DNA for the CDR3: TGTGCCAGCAGCTTATTTAGTTCACCCCTCCACTTT. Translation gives CASSLFSSPLHF.

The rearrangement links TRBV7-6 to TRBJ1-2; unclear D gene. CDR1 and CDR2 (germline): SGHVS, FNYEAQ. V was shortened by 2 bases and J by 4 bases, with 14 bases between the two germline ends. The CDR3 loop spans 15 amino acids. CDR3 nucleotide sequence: TGTGCCAGCAGCTTAAACCCGGGGATCGGCTATGGCTACACCTTC. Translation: CASSLNPGIGYGYTF.

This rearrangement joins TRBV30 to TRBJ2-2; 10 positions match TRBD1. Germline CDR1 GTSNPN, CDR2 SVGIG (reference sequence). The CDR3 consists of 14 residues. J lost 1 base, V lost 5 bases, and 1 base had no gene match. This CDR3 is CAWDRGQNTGELFF. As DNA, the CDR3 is TGTGCCTGGGACAGGGGGCAGAACACCGGGGAGCTGTTTTTT.

CDR3 protein: CASSYSTQGADTQYF. CDR3 bases: TGTGCCAGCAGTTACTCGACCCAGGGTGCGGATACGCAGTATTTT. This sequence joins TRBV6-5 and TRBJ2-3; TRBD1 might be the D (5 bases). Trimming cost V 0 bases and J 6 bases, with 13 bases left between them. Germline V lookup: CDR1 MNHEY, CDR2 SVGAGI. The CDR3 is 15 amino acids.